This TCR beta chain stems from a study of T-cell reconstitution after alpha-beta-depleted transplantation in children. Germline V gene lookup returns CDR1 MGHRA and CDR2 YSYEKL. CDR3 length equals 14 residues. V was pared by 4 bases and J by 4 bases, with 14 bases between. A remark on this clonotype: Its antigen is currently unknown.

Study observations and caveats: Several hundred graft clones that had expanded were reportedly the source of alpha-beta T cells about two months after transplant.

Unique molecular identifiers were incorporated during preparation of the TCRbeta library. TCRdb re-called the PCR reads through MiXCR, storing one row per CDR3 protein. The sample yields hundreds of thousands of distinct CDR3 sequences, 15% to 20% seen once. The chain combines TRBV4-1 with TRBJ2-7; D may be TRBD1 (6 bases). The material sequenced was PBMCs, mostly from graft donor cells, taken 360 days after TCRalphabeta/CD19-depleted stem cell transplant. The source is a boy younger than two who had a stem cell transplant for Wiskott-Aldrich syndrome, so the T cells may come from the graft donor. The CDR3 here is CASSPGRGRYEQYF. The CDR3 coding sequence is TGCGCCAGCAGCCCCGGCAGGGGCCGATACGAGCAGTACTTC.